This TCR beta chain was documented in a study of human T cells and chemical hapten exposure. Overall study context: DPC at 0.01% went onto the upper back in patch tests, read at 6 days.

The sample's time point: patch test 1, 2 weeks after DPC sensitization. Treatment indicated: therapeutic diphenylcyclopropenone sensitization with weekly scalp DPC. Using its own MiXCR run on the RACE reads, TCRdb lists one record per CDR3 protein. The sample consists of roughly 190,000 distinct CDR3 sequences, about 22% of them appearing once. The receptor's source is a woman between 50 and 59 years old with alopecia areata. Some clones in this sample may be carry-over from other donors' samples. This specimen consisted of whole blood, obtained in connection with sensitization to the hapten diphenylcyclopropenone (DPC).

CDR3 sequence reads: CASSESMRLAYNEQFF. CDR3 nucleotide sequence: TGCGCCAGCAGTGAGTCCATGCGACTTGCCTACAATGAGCAGTTCTTC. This chain joins TRBV10-2 and TRBJ2-1; D gene uncertain. The CDR3 loop spans 16 amino acids. Between the trimmed V and J ends, which lost 0 bases and 2 bases, there was a span of 11 bases. Germline V gene sequence: CDR1 WSHSY, CDR2 SAAADI.